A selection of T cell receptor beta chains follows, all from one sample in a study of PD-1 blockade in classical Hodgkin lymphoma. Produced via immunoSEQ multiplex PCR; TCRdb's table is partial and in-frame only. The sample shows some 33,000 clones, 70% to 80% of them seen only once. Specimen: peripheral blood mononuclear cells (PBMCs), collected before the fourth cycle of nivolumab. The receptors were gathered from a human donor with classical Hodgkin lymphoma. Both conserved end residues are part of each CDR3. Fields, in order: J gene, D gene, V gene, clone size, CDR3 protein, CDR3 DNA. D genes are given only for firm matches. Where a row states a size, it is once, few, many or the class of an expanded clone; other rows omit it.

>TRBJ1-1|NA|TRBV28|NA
CASSPTGYNEAFF
TGTGCCAGCAGTCCTACAGGTTATAATGAAGCTTTCTTT
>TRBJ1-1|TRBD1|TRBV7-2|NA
CASSRQGAINTEAFF
TGTGCCAGCAGCAGACAGGGGGCCATTAACACTGAAGCTTTCTTT
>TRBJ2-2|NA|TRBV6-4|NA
CASSDSTGELFF
TGTGCCAGCAGTGACAGTACCGGGGAGCTGTTTTTT
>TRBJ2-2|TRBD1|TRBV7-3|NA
CASSLTPDRVGTGELFF
TGTGCCAGCAGCTTAACCCCCGACAGGGTTGGAACCGGGGAGCTGTTTTTT
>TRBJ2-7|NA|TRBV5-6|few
CASSLDAPHEQYF
TGTGCCAGCAGCTTAGACGCCCCCCACGAGCAGTACTTC
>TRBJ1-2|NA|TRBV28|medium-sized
CASRPDFGYTF
TGTGCCAGCAGGCCTGACTTTGGCTACACCTTC
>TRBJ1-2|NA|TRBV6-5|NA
CASSPGGSPGYTF
TGTGCCAGTAGCCCGGGGGGCTCACCTGGCTACACCTTC
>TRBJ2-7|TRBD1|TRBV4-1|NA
CASSQSGTGAYEQYF
TGCGCCAGCAGCCAATCCGGGACAGGGGCCTACGAGCAGTACTTC
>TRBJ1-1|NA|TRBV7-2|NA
CASSSREREGAFF
TGTGCCAGCAGCTCCCGCGAGCGGGAGGGAGCTTTCTTT
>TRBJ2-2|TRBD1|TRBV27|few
CASRGGAHGELFF
TGTGCCAGCAGAGGGGGCGCCCACGGGGAGCTGTTTTTT
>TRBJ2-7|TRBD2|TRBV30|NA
CAGSSGLVSEQYF
TGTGCCGGTAGTTCGGGACTAGTTTCCGAGCAGTACTTC
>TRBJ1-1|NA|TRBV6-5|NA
CASSYVGGRGNTEAFF
TGTGCCAGCAGTTACGTGGGAGGTAGAGGGAACACTGAAGCTTTCTTT
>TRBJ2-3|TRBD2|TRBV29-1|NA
CSLRTSGRNSQYF
TGCAGCCTTCGGACTAGCGGGAGGAACTCGCAGTATTTT
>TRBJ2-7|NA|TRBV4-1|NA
CASHRDTYEQYF
TGCGCCAGTCACCGGGACACCTACGAGCAGTACTTC
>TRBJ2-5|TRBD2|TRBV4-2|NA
CASSQVGGVQETQYF
TGTGCCAGCAGCCAAGTGGGAGGGGTCCAAGAGACCCAGTACTTC
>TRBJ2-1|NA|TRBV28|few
CAARRGGNEQFF
TGTGCCGCGAGAAGGGGAGGCAATGAGCAGTTCTTC
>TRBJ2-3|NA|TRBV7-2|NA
CASTEVEQLPDTQYF
TGTGCCAGCACCGAGGTGGAGCAGCTCCCAGATACGCAGTATTTT
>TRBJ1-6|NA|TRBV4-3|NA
CASSQDPPVRVYNSPLHF
TGCGCCAGCAGCCAAGATCCTCCAGTTAGGGTGTATAATTCACCCCTCCACTTT
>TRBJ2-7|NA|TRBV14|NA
CASSPGLRAIYEQYF
TGTGCCAGCAGCCCCGGTCTCAGGGCGATCTACGAGCAGTACTTC
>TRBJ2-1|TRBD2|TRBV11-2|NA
CASSSTSGRPEQFF
TGTGCCAGCAGCTCGACGAGCGGGAGGCCTGAGCAGTTCTTC
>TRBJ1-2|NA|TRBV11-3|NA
CASSPQSSPHGYTF
TGTGCCAGCAGCCCTCAAAGTTCACCCCACGGCTACACCTTC
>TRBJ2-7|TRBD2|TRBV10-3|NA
CAISSTSGSSYEQYF
TGTGCCATCAGCTCGACTAGCGGGAGCTCCTACGAGCAGTACTTC
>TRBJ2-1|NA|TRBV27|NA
CASSFQLSASKLYNEQFF
TGTGCCAGCAGTTTCCAACTCTCGGCCTCGAAGTTATACAATGAGCAGTTCTTC
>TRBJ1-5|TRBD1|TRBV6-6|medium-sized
CASSWDRPGNQPQHF
TGTGCCAGCAGTTGGGACAGACCAGGCAATCAGCCCCAGCATTTT
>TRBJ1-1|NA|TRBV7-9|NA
CASSLVVAEDTEAFF
TGTGCCAGCAGCTTAGTAGTGGCCGAAGACACTGAAGCTTTCTTT
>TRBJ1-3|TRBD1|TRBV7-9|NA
CASSRTGEDGNTIYF
TGTGCCAGCAGTCGGACAGGGGAAGATGGAAACACCATATATTTT
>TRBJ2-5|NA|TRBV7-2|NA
CASSLEAGRGSETQYF
TGTGCCAGCAGCTTAGAGGCGGGAAGGGGTAGTGAGACCCAGTACTTC
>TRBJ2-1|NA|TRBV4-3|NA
CASSQGLPYNEQFF
TGCGCCAGCAGCCAAGGACTACCCTACAATGAGCAGTTCTTC
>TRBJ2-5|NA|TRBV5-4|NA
CASSLGGLIQETQYF
TGTGCCAGCAGCTTGGGGGGTTTGATTCAAGAGACCCAGTACTTC
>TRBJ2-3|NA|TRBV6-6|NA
CASSYSGLPGTDTQYF
TGTGCCAGCAGTTACTCGGGTCTTCCGGGCACAGATACGCAGTATTTT
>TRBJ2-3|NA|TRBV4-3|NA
CASSQPPGSSLSSTDTQYF
TGCGCCAGCAGCCAACCCCCCGGTAGTTCCCTCTCTAGCACAGATACGCAGTATTTT
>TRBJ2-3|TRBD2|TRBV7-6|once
CASSRPAGTSGGDLTDTQYF
TGTGCCAGCAGCCGCCCGGCCGGGACTAGCGGGGGGGACTTGACAGATACGCAGTATTTT
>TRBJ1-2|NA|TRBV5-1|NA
CASSLEGSLYGYTF
TGCGCCAGCAGCTTGGAAGGGTCTCTTTATGGCTACACCTTC
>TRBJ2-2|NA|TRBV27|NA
CASSTNREPGELFF
TGTGCCAGCAGTACAAACAGGGAACCCGGGGAGCTGTTTTTT
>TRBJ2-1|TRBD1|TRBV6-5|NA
CARFGQGAEDEQFF
TGTGCCAGGTTCGGACAGGGGGCGGAAGATGAGCAGTTCTTC
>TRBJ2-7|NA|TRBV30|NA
CAWSGGAGDEQYF
TGTGCCTGGAGTGGAGGGGCTGGGGACGAGCAGTACTTC
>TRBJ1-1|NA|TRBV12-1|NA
CASSQRDRLGVEAFF
TGTGCCAGCAGCCAGCGGGACCGCCTTGGGGTGGAAGCTTTCTTT
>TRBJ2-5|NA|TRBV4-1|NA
CASSTLEGETQYF
TGCGCCAGCAGCACCCTCGAGGGAGAGACCCAGTACTTC
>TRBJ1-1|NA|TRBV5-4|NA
CASSSTDSTEAFF
TGTGCCAGCAGCTCCACGGACAGTACTGAAGCTTTCTTT
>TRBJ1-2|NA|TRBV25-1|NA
CASSEANRGGYTF
TGTGCCAGCAGTGAAGCCAATCGTGGAGGCTACACCTTC
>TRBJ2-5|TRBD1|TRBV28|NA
CASSPRTGSETQYF
TGTGCCAGCAGTCCACGGACAGGTTCAGAGACCCAGTACTTC
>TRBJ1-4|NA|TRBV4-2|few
CASSQGEQEGEKLFF
TGTGCCAGCAGCCAAGGGGAGCAGGAGGGTGAAAAACTGTTTTTT
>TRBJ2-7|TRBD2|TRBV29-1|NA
CSVEDREKSGRAYEQYF
TGCAGCGTTGAAGATCGCGAGAAAAGCGGGAGGGCCTACGAGCAGTACTTC
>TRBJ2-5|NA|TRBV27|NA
CASSLRFGEGETQYF
TGTGCCAGCAGTTTGCGTTTCGGTGAGGGGGAGACCCAGTACTTC
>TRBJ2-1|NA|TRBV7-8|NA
CASNRELEPISLSSYNEQFF
TGTGCCAGCAATCGGGAATTGGAGCCGATAAGCTTGAGCTCCTACAATGAGCAGTTCTTC
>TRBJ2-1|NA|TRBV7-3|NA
CASSFTSNYNEQFF
TGTGCCAGCAGCTTTACTAGCAACTACAATGAGCAGTTCTTC
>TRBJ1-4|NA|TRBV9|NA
CASSPSGDTNEKLFF
TGTGCCAGCAGCCCTTCCGGGGATACTAATGAAAAACTGTTTTTT
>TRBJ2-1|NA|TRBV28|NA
CASSQGQWGHSYNEQFF
TGTGCCAGCAGCCAAGGACAGTGGGGCCACTCCTACAATGAGCAGTTCTTC
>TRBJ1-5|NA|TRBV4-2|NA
CASSQENFSNQPQHF
TGTGCCAGCAGCCAAGAAAATTTTAGCAATCAGCCCCAGCATTTT
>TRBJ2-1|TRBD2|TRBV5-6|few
CASSEKIGRASYNEQFF
TGTGCCAGCAGCGAAAAAATCGGGAGGGCCTCCTACAATGAGCAGTTCTTC
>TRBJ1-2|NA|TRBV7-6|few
CASSLDRDNYGYTF
TGTGCCAGCAGCTTAGATAGGGATAACTATGGCTACACCTTC